This paragraph reports one T cell receptor beta chain. Antigen unknown. Sequencing used immunoSEQ multiplex PCR; TCRdb keeps in-frame clones, though not all of them. The data hold tens of thousands of clones, with 70% to 85% observed a single time. This record comes from a study of immune evolution from preneoplasia to lung adenocarcinoma. Background on the study: HLA loss of heterozygosity: roughly 7.5% AIS, about 15% MIA, 30% to 35% ADC, none AAH.

Findings of the study overall: Top clone frequencies peaked in normal lung, apparently declining through invasive adenocarcinoma. Highest clonality occurred in KRAS-mutant, not EGFR-mutant or double wild-type, nodules.

Germline V CDR1 and CDR2: MDHEN, SYDVKM. CDR3 length: 15 amino acids. Trimming removed 4 bases from V and 7 bases from J, with 16 bases in between. Sequencing was done on a sample of FFPE invasive lung adenocarcinoma tissue. The TCR sequence derives from a person in their sixties or seventies with lung adenocarcinoma. This rearrangement joins TRBV28 to TRBJ2-2; D might be TRBD2 (6 bases). For the CDR3, the DNA is TGTGCCAGCAGTTCGGGGGACCGCTGGGGCGGGGAGCTGTTTTTT. Amino acids: CASSSGDRWGGELFF.